The 16 T cell receptor beta chains presented below share a single source sample, sequenced in a study of T cell responses to AZD1222 COVID-19 vaccine (dated by TCRdb to the early 2020s). The intended sense of this specimen's time point label: about 28 days (+/-7) after the second vaccine dose. Library method: the immunoSEQ multiplex PCR assay. TCRdb's version of the immuneACCESS table is confined to in-frame rearrangements and falls short of the full clone set. An unresolved V gene accounts for under half of the shortfall where checked; the remainder is of unknown origin. Present in this sample are about 73,000 clones, around three quarters of which were seen just once. The ten largest account for around 48% of the sample. Sequencing used peripheral blood, obtained 28 days after the second AZD1222 dose. These receptors all stem from an adult who received the AZD1222 COVID-19 vaccine.

This clone was observed a handful of times. The chain combines TRBV7-8 with TRBJ2-5; D may be TRBD2 (6 bases). Trimming stripped 5 bases from V and 2 bases from J, with 12 bases between. The CDR3 runs to 14 residues. The germline CDR1 and CDR2 sequences are SGHVS and FQNEAQ. The CDR3 sequence is CASSPLAAQETQYF. In DNA, the CDR3 is TGTGCCAGCAGCCCTTTAGCGGCTCAAGAGACCCAGTACTTC.

The chain recombines TRBV19 with TRBJ2-3; 8 nucleotides align to TRBD1. The germline V gene encodes CDR1 LNHDA and CDR2 SQIVND (reference sequence). The CDR3 has 16 residues. After removal of 3 bases from V and 0 bases from J, the junction contained 5 bases not matched to a gene. The CDR3 here is CASSMGTGVSTDTQYF. CDR3 in DNA: TGTGCCAGTAGTATGGGGACAGGAGTTAGCACAGATACGCAGTATTTT.

This chain uses TRBV9 with TRBJ2-7, with no clear D. The V gene's germline CDR1 is SGDLS and CDR2 YYNGEE. V was pared by 4 bases and J by 6 bases, with 17 bases between. The CDR3 has 14 amino acids. CDR3 residues: CASSPSPDSTEQYF. The CDR3, as DNA: TGTGCCAGCAGCCCCTCTCCAGACTCGACCGAGCAGTACTTC.

This chain uses TRBV11-2 with TRBJ2-1; D not certain. Looked up from germline, CDR1 is SGHAT and CDR2 is FQNNGV. The CDR3 spans 14 residues. The V end was cut by 5 bases, the J end by 9 bases, with 17 bases between. As DNA, the CDR3 is TGTGCCAGCAGCCCCGACCCCAGGAGCCCTGAGCAGTTCTTC. Protein sequence: CASSPDPRSPEQFF. Full variable domain (missing parts from reference TRBV11-2 and TRBJ2-1): EAGVAQSPRYKIIEKRQSVAFWCNPISGHATLYWYQQILGQGPKLLIQFQNNGVVDDSQLPKDRFSAERLKGVDSTLKIQPAKLEDSAVYLCASSPDPRSPEQFFGPGTRLTVL.

The chain couples TRBV7-3 to TRBJ1-3; D remains ambiguous. The CDR3 runs 13 residues. In germline, CDR1 is SGHTA, CDR2 FQGTGA. V gave up 3 bases and J gave up 4 bases, with 7 bases separating them. CDR3 DNA: TGTGCCAGCAGCTTTGCGCGAGGAAACACCATATATTTT. It codes for CASSFARGNTIYF.

This clone was observed a handful of times. Written as DNA, the CDR3 is TGTGCCAGTTACTACCCTTCGGGGGCTGAGCAGTTCTTC. Translated, it gives CASYYPSGAEQFF. The rearrangement links TRBV2 to TRBJ2-1; D is tentatively TRBD1 or TRBD2 (6 bases each). CDR1 SNHLY and CDR2 FYNNEI come from the germline V gene. The CDR3 contains 13 residues. V shed 9 bases and J shed 9 bases, with 18 bases lying between them.

The chain is built from TRBV4-3 and TRBJ2-3; a weak D match, TRBD1 (5 bases). V shed 1 base and J shed 5 bases, with 19 bases lying between them. CDR3 length: 17 residues. Germline lookup yields CDR1 LGHNA and CDR2 YSLEER. The CDR3 is CASSQVIGATTKDTQYF. The CDR3 DNA is TGCGCCAGCAGCCAAGTAATTGGGGCTACAACCAAAGATACGCAGTATTTT.

This clone appeared a single time. This chain connects TRBV27 to TRBJ2-7; D unclear. CDR3 length: 16 residues. V was clipped by 0 bases and J by 5 bases, with 17 bases between them. The germline gives CDR1 MNHEY, CDR2 SMNVEV (reference sequence). The CDR3 protein is CASSLSVLSYGHEQYF. The CDR3 DNA is TGTGCCAGCAGTTTATCGGTTCTCTCTTACGGGCACGAGCAGTACTTC.

This clone was counted between two and nine times. The chain uses TRBV27 and TRBJ1-5; D is possibly TRBD1 (6 bases). The germline V gene encodes CDR1 MNHEY and CDR2 SMNVEV (reference sequence). The CDR3 has 15 residues. V was clipped by 5 bases and J by 4 bases, with 15 bases between them. CDR3 region: CASSKQGSENQPQHF. CDR3 nucleotide sequence: TGTGCCAGCAGTAAGCAGGGGAGTGAAAATCAGCCCCAGCATTTT.

The chain couples TRBV27 to TRBJ1-2; weak D call: TRBD1 (5 bases). CDR3 length equals 13 residues. Germline V gene lookup returns CDR1 MNHEY and CDR2 SMNVEV (reference sequence). V was cut by 6 bases and J by 8 bases, with 16 bases left in between. The CDR3 nucleotides read TGTGCCAGCAGCCTAAGGTCAGGGAACGGCTACACCTTC. Protein sequence: CASSLRSGNGYTF.

The DNA of the CDR3 is TGTGCCAGCAGCCAAGTTGGGGGTACTGGGGCCAACGTCCTGACTTTC. It yields the protein CASSQVGGTGANVLTF. The rearrangement joins TRBV4-2 to TRBJ2-6, with D perhaps being TRBD1 or TRBD2 (5 bases each). Trimming took off 1 base at V and 2 bases at J, with 9 bases between the two ends. This CDR3 comprises 16 residues. Germline CDR1 is LGHNA and CDR2 is YNFKEQ.

V gene TRBV7-2 combines with J gene TRBJ1-1; D not certain. The V gene's germline CDR1 is SGHTA and CDR2 FQGNSA. Trimming took off 2 bases at V and 11 bases at J, with 9 bases between the two ends. This CDR3 region has 11 residues. The CDR3 reads CASSLMNVAFF. The CDR3 region has the DNA TGTGCCAGCAGCTTAATGAATGTGGCTTTCTTT.

The chain is built from TRBV20-1 and TRBJ2-7; the D is unclear. CDR1 and CDR2 (germline): DFQATT, SNEGSKA (reference sequence). CDR3 length: 11 amino acids. The CDR3 reads CMLSGSYEQYF. The CDR3 nucleotides read TGCATGCTTTCGGGCTCCTACGAGCAGTACTTC.

The table lists this clone with a few counts. This chain connects TRBV28 to TRBJ2-2, with a weak D call TRBD1 (6 bases). V was pared by 2 bases and J by 6 bases, with 10 bases between. The CDR3 sequence is 14 residues long. Germline-derived CDR1 and CDR2 are MDHEN and SYDVKM. The CDR3 spells CASSLGTTAGELFF. CDR3 DNA sequence: TGTGCCAGCAGTTTAGGGACAACGGCCGGGGAGCTGTTTTTT. Together with reference TRBV28 and TRBJ2-2, the CDR3 gives the full variable domain: DVKVTQSSRYLVKRTGEKVFLECVQDMDHENMFWYRQDPGLGLRLIYFSYDVKMKEKGDIPEGYSVSREKKERFSLILESASTNQTSMYLCASSLGTTAGELFFGEGSRLTVL.

The V gene is TRBV19, the J gene TRBJ1-1; tentative D call: TRBD1 (5 bases). V was cut by 7 bases and J by 5 bases, with 14 bases left in between. Germline V gene lookup returns CDR1 LNHDA and CDR2 SQIVND (reference sequence). The CDR3 runs 13 residues. CDR3 coding DNA: TGTGCCAGTATGGTCAGGGAGAGTACTGAAGCTTTCTTT. Protein product: CASMVRESTEAFF.

The CDR3 is CASRFEPGQGLSYEQYF. The DNA of the CDR3 is TGTGCCAGCAGGTTCGAGCCGGGACAGGGTCTATCCTACGAGCAGTACTTC. This chain uses TRBV28 with TRBJ2-7; the match to TRBD1 covers 9 bases. The CDR3 is made up of 17 amino acids. V trimming: 6 bases; J trimming: 1 base; junction bases outside the gene matches: 13. Germline V gives CDR1 MDHEN, CDR2 SYDVKM.